Below, 21 T cell receptor beta chains from the same sample are listed, as sequenced in a study of regulatory T cells in long-lasting Graves disease. Time point specified: newly diagnosed GD, antithyroid drugs for less than 3 months. After RNA was extracted from PBMCs, the TCR library was made from it. Assembly of TCR beta libraries relied on iRepertoire HTBI primers together with Arm-PCR of CDR3 regions. TCRdb fed the multiplex PCR reads into MiXCR, producing one record per CDR3 protein. This sample has 540,000 or so distinct CDR3 sequences, with approximately 12% found just once. These data were likewise used in another study, on T cells in Graves' hyperthyroidism and ophthalmopathy.

The specimen comprised peripheral blood mononuclear cells (PBMCs), sampled at new diagnosis, from a patient treated with antithyroid drugs. These receptors were collected from a man aged 25 to 40 with Graves disease.

This clonotype was seen a handful of times. V and J are TRBV20-1 and TRBJ2-7; 11 nucleotides line up with TRBD2. CDR3 length equals 16 residues. The V and J ends lost 5 bases and 3 bases, in that order; junction bases with no gene match: 12. Germline V CDR1 and CDR2: DFQATT, SNEGSKA (reference sequence). CDR3 nucleotide sequence: TGCAGTGCTTATAGCGGGAGGGCCTCGAGGGTCTACGAGCAGTACTTC. As protein: CSAYSGRASRVYEQYF.

The gene calls are TRBV2 and TRBJ2-7, with 8 bases that match TRBD1. The germline V gene has CDR1 SNHLY and CDR2 FYNNEI. This CDR3 is built from 14 residues. Trimming took 6 bases from V and 5 from J; bases not matched to a gene: 9. As DNA, the CDR3 is TGTGCCAGCAGCCGACAGGGGAGTCGGGACGAGCAGTACTTC. Translation: CASSRQGSRDEQYF.

This sequence joins TRBV24-1 and TRBJ2-1; D is ambiguous. Germline V gives CDR1 KGHDR, CDR2 SFDVKD. The V end was cut by 5 bases, the J end by 10 bases, with 14 bases between. CDR3 length: 13 residues. CDR3 loop: CATSVKLDGEQFF. The CDR3 DNA is TGTGCCACCAGTGTCAAGCTAGATGGCGAGCAGTTCTTC.

In this sample, this clonotype turned up many times. The CDR3 DNA follows: TGTGCCACCAGTGATTCCCCGACAGGTCCACAGTTCTTC. Translating it yields CATSDSPTGPQFF. The chain uses TRBV24-1 and TRBJ2-1, with D possibly being TRBD1 (6 bases). This CDR3 comprises 13 residues. Germline values: CDR1 KGHDR, CDR2 SFDVKD. Trimming took off 2 bases at V and 13 bases at J, with 14 bases between the two ends.

This clonotype has only a few counts. V and J are TRBV25-1 and TRBJ1-2, with no clear D. CDR3 length: 15 residues. Trimming stripped 2 bases from V and 7 bases from J, with 17 bases between. Germline CDR1 and CDR2: MGHDK and SYGVNS. CDR3 sequence: CASSEAPPVSGGYTF. DNA of the CDR3: TGTGCCAGCAGTGAAGCTCCCCCGGTTAGCGGTGGCTACACCTTC.

This clonotype has at least ten counts. This rearrangement joins TRBV7-9 to TRBJ2-1; 7 bases line up with TRBD2. Looked up from germline, CDR1 is SEHNR and CDR2 is FQNEAQ (reference sequence). The ends lost 2 bases at V and 5 bases at J; junction bases unmatched: 6. CDR3 size: 15 residues. Written as DNA, the CDR3 is TGTGCCAGCAGCTTAAGACTAGCAGCCGACAATGAGCAGTTCTTC. Translation gives CASSLRLAADNEQFF.

The V gene is TRBV15, the J gene TRBJ2-5; 8 bases are shared with TRBD2. V lost 3 bases and J lost 2; bases outside the gene matches: 8. CDR1 and CDR2 (germline): LNHNV, YYDKDF (reference sequence). This CDR3 region has 16 residues. Written as DNA, the CDR3 is TGTGCCACCAGCAGGGGGACTAGTTTTATGCAAGAGACCCAGTACTTC. Amino acid sequence: CATSRGTSFMQETQYF.

This clonotype was seen repeatedly, ten times or more. V is TRBV6-2 or TRBV6-3 and J is TRBJ1-1; 9 bases agree with TRBD1. Germline CDR1 MNHEY, CDR2 SVGEGT. With 2 bases clipped from V and 8 bases from J, the junction kept 6 bases outside the gene matches. This CDR3 region has 14 residues. CDR3 DNA sequence: TGTGCCAGCAGTTACGACGGGACAGGGTCCGAAGCTTTCTTT. Its translation: CASSYDGTGSEAFF.

This clonotype was seen at least ten times. V usage is TRBV6-1 and J usage is TRBJ2-3, with TRBD1 matching 7 bases. V lost 5 bases to trimming and J lost 4 bases; unmatched junction nucleotides: 3. The CDR3 is made up of 13 amino acids. Germline CDR1 MNHNS, CDR2 SASEGT. The CDR3 DNA sequence: TGTGCCAGCAGTCAACAGGGGCCAGATACGCAGTATTTT. It yields the protein CASSQQGPDTQYF.

This clonotype was detected a few times. The chain carries TRBV18 and TRBJ2-5; either TRBD1 or TRBD2 may supply D (6 bases each). This CDR3 is 14 amino acids long. V was trimmed by 2 bases and J by 5 bases, leaving 12 bases between them. Germline CDR1 KGHSH, CDR2 LQKENI. The CDR3 here is CASSPRQAGETQYF. The CDR3 DNA is TGTGCCAGCTCACCAAGACAGGCGGGGGAGACCCAGTACTTC.

Ten or more counts support this clonotype. The chain recombines TRBV5-1 with TRBJ2-7, with 7 bases aligning to TRBD2. The CDR3 contains 13 residues. The germline V gene has CDR1 SGHRS and CDR2 YFSETQ. Unmatched junction bases numbered 6, after V lost 4 bases and J lost 5 bases. In DNA form, the CDR3 reads TGCGCCAGCAGCCGGGTGGGAGGGGACGAGCAGTACTTC. Translated: CASSRVGGDEQYF.

The sample holds many counts of this clonotype. CDR3 protein: CSAGGQWSTDTQYF. CDR3 coding DNA: TGCAGTGCGGGGGGACAGTGGAGCACAGATACGCAGTATTTT. The chain combines TRBV20-1 with TRBJ2-3; D is possibly TRBD1 (7 bases). Germline values: CDR1 DFQATT, CDR2 SNEGSKA (reference sequence). V was trimmed by 6 bases and J by 0 bases, leaving 13 bases between them. This CDR3 spans 14 amino acids.

This clonotype was seen a few times. The gene calls are TRBV10-3 and TRBJ2-3, with TRBD2 matching over 7 bases. The CDR3 loop spans 18 amino acids. Germline CDR1 reads ENHRY; CDR2 reads SYGVKD. V shed 2 bases, J shed 6 bases, and the junction held 17 bases outside the gene matches. The DNA for the CDR3 is TGTGCCATCAGTGAGAAGGCCCCCTCGGCGGGAGCAGGTGATACGCAGTATTTT. This codes for CAISEKAPSAGAGDTQYF.

This clonotype was observed a handful of times. This chain links TRBV3-1 with TRBJ2-7, with 10 nucleotides matching TRBD2. Per germline, CDR1 LGHDT and CDR2 YNNKEL (reference sequence). Unmatched junction bases numbered 12, after V lost 4 bases and J lost 9 bases. The CDR3 covers 15 residues. The CDR3 DNA follows: TGTGCCAGCAGCCCTCTTAGCGGGAGGCGTCAGGTGCAGTACTTC. This encodes CASSPLSGRRQVQYF.

This clonotype has at least ten counts. The gene calls are TRBV20-1 and TRBJ2-1, with 11 positions matching TRBD2. Per the germline V gene, CDR1 is DFQATT and CDR2 is SNEGSKA (reference sequence). The length of the CDR3 is 15 residues. The V segment lost 5 bases and the J segment 4 bases; nucleotides outside the gene matches: 7. CDR3 in amino acids: CSADGLAGPYNEQFF. The CDR3 bases are TGCAGTGCTGATGGACTAGCGGGTCCTTACAATGAGCAGTTCTTC.

This clonotype has only a few counts. V gene TRBV14 combines with J gene TRBJ2-3; D is undetermined. V lost 1 base and J lost 2, with 10 bases in between. CDR3 size: 15 residues. Germline CDR1 SGHDN, CDR2 FVKESK. CDR3 nucleotides: TGTGCCAGCAGCCAAGGGGGTACCTACACAGATACGCAGTATTTT. This encodes CASSQGGTYTDTQYF.

This clonotype was seen a handful of times. Being one base from a much bigger clone, this may be a read error. The chain links TRBV12-3 or TRBV12-4 to TRBJ2-3, with D maybe TRBD1 (5 bases). This CDR3 is 12 amino acids long. V dropped 3 bases and J dropped 10 bases, with 11 bases sitting between them. The chain's CDR3 is CASSFGATAQYF. DNA for the CDR3: TGTGCCAGCAGTTTTGGGGCAACCGCGCAGTATTTT.

This clonotype was observed a handful of times. The V gene is TRBV10-2, the J gene TRBJ2-5; tentatively, D is TRBD2 (6 bases). Germline values: CDR1 WSHSY, CDR2 SAAADI. CDR3 length: 15 amino acids. Trimming shortened V by 4 bases and J by 4 bases, and 16 bases separated the two germline ends. This CDR3 reads CASSGTYWGVETQYF. The DNA for the CDR3 is TGCGCCAGCAGTGGGACATACTGGGGGGTAGAGACCCAGTACTTC.

In its sample, this clonotype was seen many times. This chain connects TRBV10-3 to TRBJ1-4; the D is unclear. Germline CDR1 is ENHRY and CDR2 is SYGVKD. V was shortened by 2 bases and J by 0 bases, with 7 bases between the two germline ends. The CDR3 extends over 15 amino acids. DNA for the CDR3: TGTGCCATCAGTGAGCGGGCGGCAACTAATGAAAAACTGTTTTTT. Its translation: CAISERAATNEKLFF.

This clonotype has ten or more counts. V usage is TRBV2 and J usage is TRBJ2-4; D not certain. The CDR3 sequence is 15 residues long. Trimming cost V 6 bases and J 0 bases, with 12 bases left between them. The V gene's germline CDR1 is SNHLY and CDR2 FYNNEI. For the CDR3, the DNA is TGTGCCAGCAGACAGACATTTCTAGCCAAAAACATTCAGTACTTC. Its translation: CASRQTFLAKNIQYF.

This chain joins TRBV20-1 and TRBJ2-1; D possibly corresponds to TRBD2 (6 bases). The germline V and J ends were trimmed by 1 base and 8 bases, with 15 bases remaining between them. This CDR3 is 14 amino acids long. CDR1 and CDR2 (germline): DFQATT, SNEGSKA (reference sequence). CDR3 coding DNA: TGCAGTGCTAGAGGGGGGACTTCGTTGGATGAGCAGTTCTTC. Translation: CSARGGTSLDEQFF.